A selection of T cell receptor beta chains follows, all from one sample in a study of blood T cell repertoires in COVID-19. The data were produced by immunoSEQ multiplex PCR, yet TCRdb's version contains in-frame clones alone and is incomplete. The table records some 250,000 clones, roughly 86% of them present only once. Sequenced material: PBMCs or T cells enriched from blood (not recorded which). These receptors came from a woman aged 40 to 50 with acute COVID-19. Both conserved end residues are part of each CDR3. Fields, in order: D gene, J gene, clone size, V gene, CDR3 DNA, CDR3 protein. D genes are given only for firm matches. Where a row states a size, it is once, few, many or the class of an expanded clone; other rows omit it.

TRBD1	TRBJ1-2	once	TRBV5-1	TGCGCCAGCAGCTCAATACAGGGGTTTTCGAACTATGGCTACACCTTC	CASSSIQGFSNYGYTF
-	TRBJ2-1	-	TRBV29-1	TGCAGCGTTGGTAGAGACCCTAGCGCTAGGAATGAGCAGTTCTTC	CSVGRDPSARNEQFF
-	TRBJ1-6	few	TRBV15	TGTGCCACCAGCAGAGATGTGGCGACAGCCTATAATTCACCCCTCCACTTT	CATSRDVATAYNSPLHF
TRBD1	TRBJ1-4	-	TRBV5-3	TGTGCCAGAAGCTCCAAGGGGGCCCCAGAGACTAATGAAAAACTGTTTTTT	CARSSKGAPETNEKLFF
TRBD2	TRBJ2-1	-	TRBV5-5	TGTGCCAGCAGCTTGCGTATGGCGGGAGGGAGGGATGAGCAGTTCTTC	CASSLRMAGGRDEQFF
TRBD1	TRBJ1-1	once	TRBV5-6	TGTGCCAGCAGCTTGGTAGGGACAGGGGTCACTGAAGCTTTCTTT	CASSLVGTGVTEAFF
-	TRBJ2-2	few	TRBV27	TGTGCCAGCAGTCTCCAGGGTTTAGGTGGGATCGGGGAGCTGTTTTTT	CASSLQGLGGIGELFF
-	TRBJ2-7	-	TRBV10-1	TGCGCCAGCAGGAGTACAGGGAACGAGCAGTACTTC	CASRSTGNEQYF
TRBD2	TRBJ2-3	-	TRBV9	TGTGCCAGCAGCGCCCTAGCGGGCGGACGAGATACGCAGTATTTT	CASSALAGGRDTQYF
-	TRBJ2-2	-	TRBV27	TGTGCCAGCAGTTTTCAGGGGAGCACCGGGGAGCTGTTTTTT	CASSFQGSTGELFF